These 17 T cell receptor beta chains were all obtained from the same sample, sequenced in a study of T cell repertoires in cytomegalovirus infection. TCRdb itself ran the reads through MiXCR, one entry per CDR3 protein. The sample shows 450,000 to 650,000 distinct CDR3 sequences, approximately 25% of them seen only once. Sequenced material: PBMCs. The receptor source for this set is a human donor in good health (CMV status not recorded). Some clones in this sample may be carry-over from other donors' samples.

This clonotype was recorded a few times. This chain uses TRBV19 with TRBJ1-4; D call uncertain. The CDR3 is 16 residues long. Trimming removed 5 bases from V and 4 bases from J, with 17 bases in between. CDR1 LNHDA and CDR2 SQIVND come from the germline V gene (reference sequence). In nucleotides, the CDR3 is TGTGCCAGTAGTCTCCAATCTAACGTCATTAATGAAAAACTGTTTTTT. Translated, it gives CASSLQSNVINEKLFF.

As for this clonotype: It may be a read error: a sequence one base away is much more abundant. The chain carries TRBV14 and TRBJ1-2; D unclear. CDR3 length equals 11 residues. V gave up 3 bases and J gave up 3 bases, with 2 bases separating them. The germline gives CDR1 SGHDN, CDR2 FVKESK. The CDR3 reads CASSHDYGYTF. CDR3 in DNA: TGTGCCAGCAGCCATGACTATGGCTACACCTTC. The full variable domain, its missing parts supplied by reference TRBV14 and TRBJ1-2, is EAGVTQFPSHSVIEKGQTVTLRCDPISGHDNLYWYRRVMGKEIKFLLHFVKESKQDESGMPNNRFLAERTGGTYSTLKVQPAELEDSGVYFCASSHDYGYTFGSGTRLTVV.

The chain links TRBV6-5 to TRBJ2-7, with 8 bases aligning to TRBD2. The germline V gene has CDR1 MNHEY and CDR2 SVGAGI. The V gene end was trimmed by 7 bases and the J gene end by 3 bases; junction bases not matched to a gene: 8. CDR3 length: 14 amino acids. CDR3 region: CASTESGSLYEQYF. DNA for the CDR3: TGTGCCAGCACCGAGAGCGGGAGTCTCTACGAGCAGTACTTC.

The V call is TRBV12-5, the J call TRBJ2-2, with 7 bases matching TRBD1. This CDR3 is 13 amino acids long. The germline V gene encodes CDR1 LGHNT and CDR2 FRNRAP. The CDR3 loop reads CATQGRNTGELFF. Here the CDR3 DNA reads TGTGCGACACAGGGGAGGAACACCGGGGAGCTGTTTTTT.

The V and J genes are TRBV28 and TRBJ2-1; D is undetermined. Germline assignment: CDR1 MDHEN and CDR2 SYDVKM. This CDR3 comprises 15 residues. V lost 2 bases to trimming and J lost 5 bases, with 13 bases between them. CDR3 sequence reads: CASSLAGPANNEQFF. CDR3 sequence (DNA): TGTGCCAGCAGTTTAGCCGGGCCTGCCAACAATGAGCAGTTCTTC.

In this sample, this clonotype turned up many times. The V and J genes are TRBV5-5 and TRBJ2-1; 8 positions agree with TRBD2. After removal of 0 bases from V and 3 bases from J, the junction contained 2 bases not matched to a gene. This CDR3 has 15 amino acids. CDR1 SGHKS and CDR2 YYEKEE come from the germline V gene (reference sequence). CDR3 DNA sequence: TGTGCCAGCAGCTTGGAAGCGGGGGACTACAATGAGCAGTTCTTC. Amino acids: CASSLEAGDYNEQFF.

There are a few counts of this clonotype. The rearrangement joins TRBV19 to TRBJ1-1; D gene uncertain. With 4 bases removed from V and 1 base from J, the gap between germline ends came to 10 bases. Germline V gene lookup returns CDR1 LNHDA and CDR2 SQIVND (reference sequence). The CDR3 loop spans 14 amino acids. Here the CDR3 DNA reads TGTGCCAGTAGTAAAAGATCAACGAACACTGAAGCTTTCTTT. This sequence encodes CASSKRSTNTEAFF.

This chain joins TRBV6-5 and TRBJ2-1; no definite D call. V was clipped by 7 bases and J by 1 base, with 14 bases between them. The CDR3 totals 15 residues. The germline gives CDR1 MNHEY, CDR2 SVGAGI. CDR3 sequence reads: CASKVKGVSYNEQFF. The CDR3, as DNA: TGTGCCAGCAAAGTTAAGGGTGTATCCTACAATGAGCAGTTCTTC.

The V and J genes are TRBV6-2 or TRBV6-3 and TRBJ2-1; D gene unclear. This CDR3 has 13 amino acids. Germline CDR1 and CDR2: MNHEY and SVGEGT. Deletions cut 7 bases from V and 5 bases from J, with 12 bases between. CDR3 sequence reads: CASKYGNHNEQFF. CDR3 DNA sequence: TGTGCCAGCAAGTACGGAAACCACAATGAGCAGTTCTTC.

CDR3 nucleotides: TGTGCCAGCAGCCCGTTGGGACAGGGGAAGGGAGCTTTCTTT. Protein product: CASSPLGQGKGAFF. The chain combines TRBV7-6 with TRBJ1-1, with 10 bases that match TRBD1. CDR1 is SGHVS, CDR2 FNYEAQ, per germline. V lost 5 bases, J lost 10 bases, and 10 bases stayed unmatched. The CDR3 length is 14 residues.

The V call is TRBV11-2, the J call TRBJ2-1; possibly TRBD1 for D (5 bases). This CDR3 spans 13 amino acids. Germline CDR1 reads SGHAT; CDR2 reads FQNNGV. V was cut by 0 bases and J by 10 bases, with 10 bases left in between. CDR3 loop: CASSLDDSFEQFF. DNA of the CDR3: TGTGCCAGCAGCTTAGACGACAGTTTCGAGCAGTTCTTC.

This chain links TRBV7-2 with TRBJ2-7; 9 nucleotides match TRBD2. The CDR3 is 18 amino acids. V was clipped by 5 bases and J by 4 bases; unmatched bases: 18. The V gene's germline CDR1 is SGHTA and CDR2 FQGNSA. CDR3 nucleotides: TGTGCCAGCAGCCCTCGGACTAGCGTGAGGGCCTCCCTTTACGAGCAGTACGTC. This translates into CASSPRTSVRASLYEQYV.

The genes are TRBV7-6 and TRBJ1-1; no reliable D call. The V and J ends lost 5 bases and 8 bases respectively, with 15 bases between them. Germline V gene sequence: CDR1 SGHVS, CDR2 FNYEAQ. The CDR3 is 13 amino acids. The CDR3 protein is CASSGVGKEEAFF. The CDR3 coding sequence is TGTGCCAGCAGCGGTGTGGGCAAGGAGGAAGCTTTCTTT.

This clonotype was seen just once. The rearrangement links TRBV7-9 to TRBJ2-1; D might be TRBD2 (6 bases). The germline CDR1 and CDR2 sequences are SEHNR and FQNEAQ (reference sequence). The V and J ends lost 5 bases and 5 bases respectively, with 13 bases between them. The CDR3 extends over 14 amino acids. The CDR3 region has the DNA TGTGCCAGCAGCCCTTGGGGGGAGAACAATGAGCAGTTCTTC. Amino acids: CASSPWGENNEQFF.

The CDR3 nucleotides read TGTGCCAGCAGTTTAACCCCGGACTCTCTTGGCAGATACTACAATGAGCAGTTCTTC. Translation gives CASSLTPDSLGRYYNEQFF. This sequence joins TRBV28 and TRBJ2-1, with TRBD2 as a possible D gene (5 bases). The germline V and J ends were trimmed by 2 bases and 3 bases, with 23 bases remaining between them. This CDR3 is built from 19 residues. Germline V gene data show CDR1 as MDHEN and CDR2 as SYDVKM.

This clonotype was counted many times. The V gene is TRBV7-2, the J gene TRBJ2-2; TRBD2 matches 8 bases. J lost 5 bases, V lost 5 bases, and 13 bases had no gene match. In germline, CDR1 is SGHTA, CDR2 FQGNSA. The CDR3 runs 17 residues. The CDR3 DNA reads as TGTGCCAGCAGCCGCGGGACTAGTGGTCGGCGGACCGGGGAGCTGTTTTTT. Its translation is CASSRGTSGRRTGELFF.

This clonotype turned up a few times. The gene calls are TRBV7-2 and TRBJ1-5; D may be TRBD1 (5 bases). Germline V gene lookup returns CDR1 SGHTA and CDR2 FQGNSA. This CDR3 has 13 amino acids. The germline V and J ends were trimmed by 5 bases and 9 bases, with 14 bases remaining between them. The CDR3 bases are TGTGCCAGCAGCCAGCAGGGTAATGGGCCCCAGCATTTT. It encodes CASSQQGNGPQHF.